This entry features one T cell receptor beta chain sequence. In the original analysis: By means of reference gene primer amplification, nucleated cell counts were estimated. Repertoires were generated with immunoSEQ multiplex PCR, while TCRdb's copy carries only in-frame clones and drops some. V and J calls and clone size are given by that table; D and trimming were obtained from the DNA. Among about 40,000 clones, roughly 88% were seen once, and the ten largest hold around 9%. This sample was included in a study of blood T cell repertoires in COVID-19. Turning to the study itself: Sources were T cells, B-cell-depleted T cells, or PBMCs; the material itself was cDNA or gDNA.

CDR1 is LNHDA, CDR2 SQIVND, per germline (reference sequence). The V and J ends lost 4 bases and 5 bases respectively, with 26 bases between them. The CDR3 contains 18 residues. This clonotype originated in a woman between 65 and 79 years old with acute or convalescent COVID-19. The chain employs TRBV19 and TRBJ1-1; possibly TRBD1 for D (5 bases). The sequencing input was peripheral blood. The CDR3 region has the DNA TGTGCCAGTAGTAGCGGGGCTAGGAGGGGTAGGGAGGGAACTGAAGCTTTCTTT. Its protein is CASSSGARRGREGTEAFF. The full variable domain, with the rest looked up from reference TRBV19 and TRBJ1-1, is DGGITQSPKYLFRKEGQNVTLSCEQNLNHDAMYWYRQDPGQGLRLIYYSQIVNDFQKGDIAEGYSVSREKKESFPLTVTSAQKNPTAFYLCASSSGARRGREGTEAFFGQGTRLTVV.